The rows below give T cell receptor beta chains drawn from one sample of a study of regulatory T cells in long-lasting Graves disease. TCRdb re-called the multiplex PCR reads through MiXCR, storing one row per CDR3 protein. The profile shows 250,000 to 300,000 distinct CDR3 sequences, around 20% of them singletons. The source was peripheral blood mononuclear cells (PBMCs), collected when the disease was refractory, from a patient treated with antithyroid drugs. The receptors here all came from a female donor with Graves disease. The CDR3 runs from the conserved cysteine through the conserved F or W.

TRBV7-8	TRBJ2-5	CASSFGRDKQETQYF
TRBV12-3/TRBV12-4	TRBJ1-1	CASSFAGTGNF
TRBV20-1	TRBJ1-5	CSASSDYSNQPQHF
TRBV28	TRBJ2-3	CASSPGQGPRDTQYF
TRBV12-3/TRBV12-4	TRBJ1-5	CASSYGTGVPQHF
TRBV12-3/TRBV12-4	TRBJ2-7	CASSSSSEQYF
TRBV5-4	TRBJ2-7	CASSGGDSYEQYF
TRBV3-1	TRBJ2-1	CASSDWTGSGNEQFF
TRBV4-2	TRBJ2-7	CASRGVGSYEQYF
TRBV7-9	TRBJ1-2	CASSQGGHTF
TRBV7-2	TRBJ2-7	CASSLVSGSGRVYEQYF
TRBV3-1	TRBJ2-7	CASSQGTSVITYEQYF
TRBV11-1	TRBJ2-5	CASSFFQGAKKETQYF
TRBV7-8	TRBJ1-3	CASSLFETAGNTIYF
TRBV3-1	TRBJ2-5	CASSQAGLAEQETQYF
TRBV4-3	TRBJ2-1	CASSRAGTGNEQFF
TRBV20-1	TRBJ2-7	CSAAPGLAELLTYEQYF
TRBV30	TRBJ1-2	CAWSEVVGYTF
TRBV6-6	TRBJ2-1	CASSYSRRLAGGRDNEQFF
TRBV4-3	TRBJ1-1	CASSQDPSSPTEAFF
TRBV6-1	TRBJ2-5	CASARDRASETQYF
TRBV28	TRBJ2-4	CASSQSGSGAKNIQYF
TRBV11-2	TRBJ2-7	CASSRLGGITNEQYF
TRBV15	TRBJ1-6	CATSGLGIPNSPLHF
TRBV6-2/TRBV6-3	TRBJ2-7	CASSYLGVGEQYF
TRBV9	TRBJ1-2	CASSVGPGASYGYTF
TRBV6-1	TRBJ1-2	CASRPPTGKISGYTF
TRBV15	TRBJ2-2	CATSRDVAGTGELFF
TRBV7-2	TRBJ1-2	CASSFRLTLGYGYTF
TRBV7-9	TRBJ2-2	CASSLAFRGNTGELFF
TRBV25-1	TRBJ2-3	CASSGGLALSTDTQYF
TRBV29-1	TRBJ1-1	CSTRQGGTEAFF
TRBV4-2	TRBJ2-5	CASSQGVGGNEETQYF
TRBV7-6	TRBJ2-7	CASSLFETQLSEQYF
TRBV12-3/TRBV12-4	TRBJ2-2	CASSSPPYLGQFNTGELFF
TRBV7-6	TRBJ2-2	CASSLESGELFF
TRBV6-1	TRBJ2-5	CASSSGLAGPNRYQETQYF
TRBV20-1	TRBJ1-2	CSADDTENYGYTF
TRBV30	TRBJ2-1	CAWSVQAGTYNEQFF
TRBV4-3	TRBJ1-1	CASSQDYGASGTEAFF
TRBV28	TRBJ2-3	CASSMTSGKPTDTQYF
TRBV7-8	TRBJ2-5	CASSPHRLVTESETQYF
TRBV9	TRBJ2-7	CASSQDFPYEQYF
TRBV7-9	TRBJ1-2	CASSLPGNYGYTF
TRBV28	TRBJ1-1	CASSLRPGNTEAFF
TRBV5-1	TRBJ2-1	CASSPYSTSGSYNEQFF
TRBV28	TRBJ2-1	CASRDDRKPYNEQFF
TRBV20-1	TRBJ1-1	CSASSPGQGGLEAFF
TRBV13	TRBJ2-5	CASSPRPRGTQYF
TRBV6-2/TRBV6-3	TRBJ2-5	CASSYTSDLETQYF
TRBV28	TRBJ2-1	CASSLRTSGRSYNEQFF
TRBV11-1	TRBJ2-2	CASSSLYTGELFF
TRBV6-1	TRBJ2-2	CASTTTRGGARKSGELFF
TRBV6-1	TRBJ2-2	CASNSIPTGELFF
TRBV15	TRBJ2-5	CATSWAGGRGETQYF